A selection of T cell receptor beta chains follows, all from one sample in a study of beta chain features in type 1 diabetes. Data came from immunoSEQ multiplex PCR; TCRdb stores just in-frame clones and leaves some out. The sample comprises 350,000 to 400,000 clones, more than 12% of which are singletons, and approximately 0.02% rests with the top ten. Sample: naive CD4+ T cells from blood. Receptor source: a woman between 18 and 29 years old in good health. Both conserved end residues are part of each CDR3. A D gene is named only where the DNA matches it firmly. The size field is filled for only some rows; it gives once, few, many or a size class.

CDR3 DNA	CDR3 protein	V gene	CDR3 length	J gene	D gene	clone size
TGTGCCAGCAGCTTAGCGGGGGGGCGGAATGAGCAGTTCTTC	CASSLAGGRNEQFF	TRBV11-2	14	TRBJ2-1	TRBD2	few
TGTGCCAGCAGCTACAGACAGGGGGTCTACAATGAGCAGTTCTTC	CASSYRQGVYNEQFF	TRBV7-9	15	TRBJ2-1	TRBD1	.
TGCAGCGCCAAGGGGACAGGCAGCACAGATACGCAGTATTTT	CSAKGTGSTDTQYF	TRBV29-1	14	TRBJ2-3	TRBD1	.
TGTGCCAGCAGTTCCACCGGGACAGGGGTCGAGCAGTACTTC	CASSSTGTGVEQYF	TRBV2	14	TRBJ2-7	TRBD1	.
TGTGCCAGCAGCATCGACAGGACTAGCACAGATACGCAGTATTTT	CASSIDRTSTDTQYF	TRBV11-2	15	TRBJ2-3	.	few
TGTGCCTGGAGTGTACTTGGGGCGGGAGCTAAGTTGGGAGAGCAGTACTTC	CAWSVLGAGAKLGEQYF	TRBV30	17	TRBJ2-7	TRBD2	.
TGTGCCAGTAGTTTCGGACAGGTTCTTCAGACCCAGTACTTC	CASSFGQVLQTQYF	TRBV19	14	TRBJ2-5	TRBD1	.
TGTGCCAGCAGCCTGCGGGACAGCTCATATGGCTACACCTTC	CASSLRDSSYGYTF	TRBV7-8	14	TRBJ1-2	TRBD1	.
TGTGCCAGCTCACCAGTGGCAGACACTGAAGCTTTCTTT	CASSPVADTEAFF	TRBV18	13	TRBJ1-1	.	.
TGTGCCAGCAGTTTCTGGCGGGACGGGCGAAACACAGATACGCAGTATTTT	CASSFWRDGRNTDTQYF	TRBV28	17	TRBJ2-3	.	few
TGCGCCAGCAGCCCTACTTGGGGGGGCACTGAAGCTTTCTTT	CASSPTWGGTEAFF	TRBV4-1	14	TRBJ1-1	.	few
TGCAGCACCGACCCCCGGGTAGGCACAGATACGCAGTATTTT	CSTDPRVGTDTQYF	TRBV29-1	14	TRBJ2-3	.	.
TGTGCCAGCAGCCTCAGGGGGCAAGGAACCGGGGAGCTGTTTTTT	CASSLRGQGTGELFF	TRBV13	15	TRBJ2-2	TRBD1	.
TGTGCCAGCAGCAACACAGGGGTTGAAGCTTTCTTT	CASSNTGVEAFF	TRBV7-6	12	TRBJ1-1	TRBD1	few
TGCGCCAGCAGCTTGCTCCGACAGGGGGATGGCTACACCTTC	CASSLLRQGDGYTF	TRBV5-1	14	TRBJ1-2	TRBD1	few
TGTGCCAGCAGCCCATGGACAGAAGCCTCCTACGAGCAGTACTTC	CASSPWTEASYEQYF	TRBV11-2	15	TRBJ2-7	.	.
TGTGCCAGCAGACAGGGGGATCAGCCCCAGCATTTT	CASRQGDQPQHF	TRBV27	12	TRBJ1-5	TRBD1	.
TGTGCCAGCAAGACACGTAACTATGGCTACACCTTC	CASKTRNYGYTF	TRBV2	12	TRBJ1-2	.	few
TGTGCCAGCAGCTTAGTGGCAGGGCACGTAAATGAGCAGTTCTTC	CASSLVAGHVNEQFF	TRBV7-9	15	TRBJ2-1	.	.
TGTGCCAGTAGTCCGCGGACTAGCGGGCGACGTCCCAATGAGCAGTTCTTC	CASSPRTSGRRPNEQFF	TRBV19	17	TRBJ2-1	TRBD2	few
TGTGCCAGCAGCCGTGACAGGGGTCTGGATGAAAAACTGTTTTTT	CASSRDRGLDEKLFF	TRBV7-9	15	TRBJ1-4	TRBD1	few
TGTGCCAGCAGCTTAGGTCCATCCTACGAGCAGTACTTC	CASSLGPSYEQYF	TRBV7-9	13	TRBJ2-7	.	few